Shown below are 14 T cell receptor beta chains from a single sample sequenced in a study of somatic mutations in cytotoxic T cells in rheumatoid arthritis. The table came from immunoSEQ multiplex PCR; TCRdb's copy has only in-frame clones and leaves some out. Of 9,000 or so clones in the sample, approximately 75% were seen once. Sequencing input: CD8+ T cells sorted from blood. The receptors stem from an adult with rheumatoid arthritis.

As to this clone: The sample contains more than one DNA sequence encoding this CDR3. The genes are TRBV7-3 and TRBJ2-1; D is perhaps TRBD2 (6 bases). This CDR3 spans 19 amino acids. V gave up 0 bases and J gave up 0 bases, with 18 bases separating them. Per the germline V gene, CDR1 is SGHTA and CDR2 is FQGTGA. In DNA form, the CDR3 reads TGTGCCAGCAGCTTAACGAGGGCTAGTGGGGGGAGCTCCTACAATGAGCAGTTCTTC. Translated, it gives CASSLTRASGGSSYNEQFF.

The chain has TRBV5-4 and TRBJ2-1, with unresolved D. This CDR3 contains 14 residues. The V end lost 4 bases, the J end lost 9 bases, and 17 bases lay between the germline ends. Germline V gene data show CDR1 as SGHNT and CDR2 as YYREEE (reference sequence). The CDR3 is CASSPRVSAPEQFF. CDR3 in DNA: TGTGCCAGCAGCCCTAGGGTGTCCGCCCCTGAGCAGTTCTTC.

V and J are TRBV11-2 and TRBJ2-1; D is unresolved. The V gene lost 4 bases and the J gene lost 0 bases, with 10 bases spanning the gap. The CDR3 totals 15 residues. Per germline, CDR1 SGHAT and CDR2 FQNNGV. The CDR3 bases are TGTGCCAGCAGCTCCAGCGTATACTCCTACAATGAGCAGTTCTTC. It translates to CASSSSVYSYNEQFF.

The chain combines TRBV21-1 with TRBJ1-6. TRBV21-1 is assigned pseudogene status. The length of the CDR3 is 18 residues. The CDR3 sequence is CASSKQVIGAGYNSPLHF. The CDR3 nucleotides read TGTGCCAGCAGCAAACAAGTAATCGGGGCGGGGTATAATTCACCCCTCCACTTT.

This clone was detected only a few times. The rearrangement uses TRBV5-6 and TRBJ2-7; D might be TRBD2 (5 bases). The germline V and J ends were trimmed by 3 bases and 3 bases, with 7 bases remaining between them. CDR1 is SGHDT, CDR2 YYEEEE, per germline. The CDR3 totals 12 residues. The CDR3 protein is CASSSLDYEQYV. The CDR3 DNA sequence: TGTGCCAGCAGCTCACTAGACTACGAGCAGTACGTC.

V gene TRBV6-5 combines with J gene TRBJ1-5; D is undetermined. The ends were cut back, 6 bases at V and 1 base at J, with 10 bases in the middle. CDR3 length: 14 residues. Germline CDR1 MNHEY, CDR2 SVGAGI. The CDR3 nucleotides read TGTGCCAGCAGCCCTTTAGGCAGCAATCAGCCCCAGCATTTT. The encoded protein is CASSPLGSNQPQHF.

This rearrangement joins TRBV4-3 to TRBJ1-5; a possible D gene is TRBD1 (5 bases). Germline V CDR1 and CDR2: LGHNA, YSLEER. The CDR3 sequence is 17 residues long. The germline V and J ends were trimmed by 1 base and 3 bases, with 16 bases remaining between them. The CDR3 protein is CASSQAWAGGANQPQHF. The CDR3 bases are TGCGCCAGCAGCCAAGCTTGGGCGGGGGGAGCCAATCAGCCCCAGCATTTT.

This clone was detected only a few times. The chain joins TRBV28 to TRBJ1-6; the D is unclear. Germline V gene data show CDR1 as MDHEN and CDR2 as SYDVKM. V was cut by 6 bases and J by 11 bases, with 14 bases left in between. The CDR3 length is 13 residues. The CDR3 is CASSRPAWAPLHF. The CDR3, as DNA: TGTGCCAGCAGCCGACCGGCTTGGGCACCCCTCCACTTT.

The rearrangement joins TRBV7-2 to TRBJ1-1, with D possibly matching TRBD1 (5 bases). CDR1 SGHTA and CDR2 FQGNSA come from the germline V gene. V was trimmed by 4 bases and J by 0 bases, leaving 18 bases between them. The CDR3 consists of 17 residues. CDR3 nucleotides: TGTGCCAGCAGCTCTAGGTTGGGGGGGATAGTGAACACTGAAGCTTTCTTT. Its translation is CASSSRLGGIVNTEAFF.

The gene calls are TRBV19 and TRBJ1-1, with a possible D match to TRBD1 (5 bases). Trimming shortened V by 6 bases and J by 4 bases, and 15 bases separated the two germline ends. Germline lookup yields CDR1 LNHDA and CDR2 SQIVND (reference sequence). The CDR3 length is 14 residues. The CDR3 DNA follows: TGTGCCAGTAGCGTAGGAGGGGCCTTCACTGAAGCTTTCTTT. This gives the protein CASSVGGAFTEAFF.

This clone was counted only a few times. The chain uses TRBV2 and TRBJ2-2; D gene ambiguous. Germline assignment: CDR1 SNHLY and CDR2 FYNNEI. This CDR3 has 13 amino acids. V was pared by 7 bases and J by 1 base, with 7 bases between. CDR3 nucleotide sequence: TGTGCCAGCAAGGAGTTGAACACCGGGGAGCTGTTTTTT. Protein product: CASKELNTGELFF.

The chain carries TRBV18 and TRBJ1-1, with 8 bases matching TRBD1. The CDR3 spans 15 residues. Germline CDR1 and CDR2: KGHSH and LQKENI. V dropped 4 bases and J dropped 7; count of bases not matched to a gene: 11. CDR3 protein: CASSLMDRADGEAFF. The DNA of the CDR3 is TGTGCCAGCTCACTAATGGACAGGGCGGACGGTGAAGCTTTCTTT.

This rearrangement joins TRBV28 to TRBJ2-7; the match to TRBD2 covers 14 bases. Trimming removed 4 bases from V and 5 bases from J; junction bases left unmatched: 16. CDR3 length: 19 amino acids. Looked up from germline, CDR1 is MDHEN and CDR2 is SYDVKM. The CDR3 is CASSSLPGLAGVVGDEQYF. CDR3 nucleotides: TGTGCCAGCAGTTCTTTACCGGGACTAGCGGGAGTGGTGGGGGACGAGCAGTACTTC.

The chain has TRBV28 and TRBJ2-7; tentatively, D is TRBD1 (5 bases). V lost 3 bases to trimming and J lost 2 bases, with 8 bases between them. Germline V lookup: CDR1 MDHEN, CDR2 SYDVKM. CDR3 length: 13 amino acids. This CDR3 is CASSFQGTYEQYF. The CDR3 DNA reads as TGTGCCAGCAGTTTCCAGGGCACCTACGAGCAGTACTTC.